These 20 T cell receptor beta chains were sequenced from one sample in a study of T cells in Graves' hyperthyroidism and ophthalmopathy. The investigators amplified TCR beta CDR3 regions from RNA transcripts. Primed by the HTBI set, a first-round RT-PCR was run on the TCR CDR3. TCRdb reprocessed the multiplex PCR reads via MiXCR and lists one record per CDR3 protein. The sample has about 410,000 distinct CDR3 sequences, approximately 15% seen once. Material: blood. The source is a man aged 18 to 29 with Graves' ophthalmopathy.

About this clonotype itself: This may come from a read error, since a much larger clone is one base off. The CDR3 region is CASSFGRGYTF. The CDR3, as DNA: TGTGCCAGCAGCTTTGGGAGAGGCTACACCTTC. The chain joins TRBV7-9 to TRBJ1-2; D gene unclear. V gave up 3 bases and J gave up 8 bases, with 7 bases separating them. Germline V gene data show CDR1 as SEHNR and CDR2 as FQNEAQ (reference sequence). This CDR3 is built from 11 residues.

This clonotype has a count of ten or more. The chain is built from TRBV10-3 and TRBJ2-5, with TRBD2 matching 13 bases. CDR3 length: 14 amino acids. Trimming cost V 5 bases and J 6 bases; bases outside gene matches: 3. Germline-derived CDR1 and CDR2 are ENHRY and SYGVKD. This chain's CDR3 is CAISTSGGEKTQYF. The CDR3 nucleotides read TGTGCCATCAGTACTAGCGGGGGGGAGAAGACCCAGTACTTC.

There are a few counts of this clonotype. The V and J genes are TRBV10-1 and TRBJ2-4; 11 bases agree with TRBD2. The V gene end was trimmed by 7 bases and the J gene end by 2 bases; junction bases not matched to a gene: 4. The CDR3 is made up of 15 amino acids. CDR1 and CDR2 from the germline V gene are WNHNN and SYGVQD (reference sequence). CDR3 protein: CASNLAGGSKNIQYF. The CDR3 bases are TGCGCCAGCAACCTAGCGGGGGGATCCAAAAACATTCAGTACTTC.

In its sample, this clonotype was seen many times. V and J are TRBV24-1 and TRBJ2-2; 7 bases are a match to TRBD2. Germline CDR1 reads KGHDR; CDR2 reads SFDVKD. CDR3 length: 19 residues. J gave up 1 base and V 0 bases, and 10 bases lay outside the gene matches. The CDR3 bases are TGTGCCACCAGTGATTTGGAGGCTAGCGGAGACCGGAACACCGGGGAGCTGTTTTTT. It is translated as CATSDLEASGDRNTGELFF.

This chain connects TRBV7-3 to TRBJ1-2; TRBD1 aligns across 10 bases. J gave up 7 bases and V 5 bases, and 10 bases lay outside the gene matches. Germline CDR1 is SGHTA and CDR2 is FQGTGA. The CDR3 is 15 amino acids. The CDR3 region is CASSPQGQGVGGYTF. The CDR3 DNA is TGTGCCAGCAGCCCCCAAGGACAGGGGGTAGGTGGCTACACCTTC. The full variable domain, its missing parts supplied by reference TRBV7-3 and TRBJ1-2, is GAGVSQTPSNKVTEKGKYVELRCDPISGHTALYWYRQSLGQGPEFLIYFQGTGAADDSGLPNDRFFAVRPEGSVSTLKIQRTERGDSAVYLCASSPQGQGVGGYTFGSGTRLTVV.

The chain couples TRBV6-1 to TRBJ2-2; D remains unclear. V was clipped by 7 bases and J by 0 bases, with 18 bases between them. CDR1 is MNHNS, CDR2 SASEGT, per germline. The CDR3 totals 17 residues. The CDR3 DNA reads as TGTGCCAGCACACAAACCCTGGACGGCGCGAACACCGGGGAGCTGTTTTTT. Translation gives CASTQTLDGANTGELFF.

This clonotype has more than one count but fewer than ten. V and J are TRBV20-1 and TRBJ1-2; possible D gene TRBD1, 5 bases. CDR1 is DFQATT, CDR2 SNEGSKA, per germline (reference sequence). The CDR3 contains 12 residues. Between the trimmed V and J ends, which lost 5 bases and 3 bases, there was a span of 10 bases. The CDR3 DNA is TGCAGTGCTCTACCAGGGTACTATGGCTACACCTTC. It codes for CSALPGYYGYTF.

This clonotype was seen repeatedly, ten times or more. The gene calls are TRBV5-1 and TRBJ2-1, with 14 bases matching TRBD2. J was trimmed by 11 bases and V by 4 bases; bases with no gene match: 8. CDR3 length: 15 amino acids. Germline CDR1 SGHRS, CDR2 YFSETQ. CDR3 sequence: CASSPGTSGSKKQFF. CDR3 bases: TGCGCCAGCAGCCCCGGGACTAGCGGGAGTAAGAAGCAGTTCTTC.

This clonotype was counted only a few times. The rearrangement uses TRBV20-1 and TRBJ1-4; D is undetermined. Looked up from germline, CDR1 is DFQATT and CDR2 is SNEGSKA (reference sequence). CDR3 size: 12 residues. Trimming cost V 3 bases and J 4 bases, with 6 bases left between them. The CDR3 loop is CSASHDNEKLFF. CDR3 coding DNA: TGCAGTGCTAGCCACGATAATGAAAAACTGTTTTTT.

V and J are TRBV19 and TRBJ1-2; no clear D. Germline V gene data show CDR1 as LNHDA and CDR2 as SQIVND (reference sequence). Between the trimmed V and J ends, which lost 4 bases and 7 bases, there was a span of 16 bases. CDR3 size: 14 residues. As DNA, the CDR3 is TGTGCCAGTAGTACATCAGGCGAGGGCGCTGGCTACACCTTC. This encodes CASSTSGEGAGYTF. The full variable domain, completed using reference TRBV19 and TRBJ1-2, is DGGITQSPKYLFRKEGQNVTLSCEQNLNHDAMYWYRQDPGQGLRLIYYSQIVNDFQKGDIAEGYSVSREKKESFPLTVTSAQKNPTAFYLCASSTSGEGAGYTFGSGTRLTVV.

The sample holds a few counts of this clonotype. The V call is TRBV7-8, the J call TRBJ1-5; possibly TRBD1 for D (5 bases). This CDR3 is 12 amino acids long. With 5 bases removed from V and 6 bases from J, the gap between germline ends came to 8 bases. Looked up from germline, CDR1 is SGHVS and CDR2 is FQNEAQ. The CDR3 nucleotides are TGTGCCAGCAGCCCAGGGATTCAGCCCCAGCATTTT. Its protein product is CASSPGIQPQHF.

This sequence joins TRBV5-1 and TRBJ2-1, with TRBD1 matching over 7 bases. Germline CDR1 and CDR2: SGHRS and YFSETQ. The CDR3 contains 20 residues. Trimming cost V 4 bases and J 7 bases; bases outside gene matches: 26. CDR3 residues: CASSLGLKFSDRRAVNEQFF. CDR3 sequence (DNA): TGCGCCAGCAGCCTGGGGTTGAAGTTCTCGGACAGGCGGGCAGTAAATGAGCAGTTCTTC.

This clonotype was observed many times. The rearrangement links TRBV12-3 or TRBV12-4 to TRBJ1-4; TRBD1 might be the D (6 bases). With 1 base removed from V and 1 base from J, the gap between germline ends came to 10 bases. The CDR3 runs 16 residues. Here the CDR3 reads CASSLVQGQTNEKLFF. The CDR3 nucleotides are TGTGCCAGCAGTTTAGTCCAGGGACAAACTAATGAAAAACTGTTTTTT.

This clonotype was picked up many times. V and J are TRBV5-1 and TRBJ1-4; D is uncertain. CDR3 length: 15 amino acids. Germline V gives CDR1 SGHRS, CDR2 YFSETQ. Deletions cut 3 bases from V and 4 bases from J, with 13 bases between. CDR3 in amino acids: CASSSGERDNEKLFF. The CDR3, as DNA: TGCGCCAGCAGCTCTGGAGAAAGAGATAATGAAAAACTGTTTTTT.

This clonotype was observed many times. The rearrangement joins TRBV7-2 to TRBJ2-3; no firm D call. Trimming removed 2 bases at V and 4 bases at J, with 4 bases between. CDR3 length: 12 amino acids. CDR1 SGHTA and CDR2 FQGNSA come from the germline V gene. CDR3 in amino acids: CASSLRPDTQYF. As DNA, the CDR3 is TGTGCCAGCAGCTTACGGCCAGATACGCAGTATTTT.

This clonotype was detected many times. V usage is TRBV5-5 and J usage is TRBJ2-5; the D is unclear. The V gene lost 0 bases and the J gene lost 1 base, with 10 bases spanning the gap. CDR3 length equals 15 residues. CDR1 and CDR2 from the germline V gene are SGHKS and YYEKEE (reference sequence). The CDR3 spells CASSLAAWGQETQYF. CDR3 sequence (DNA): TGTGCCAGCAGCTTGGCCGCGTGGGGCCAAGAGACCCAGTACTTC. Using reference TRBV5-5 and TRBJ2-5 for the parts outside the CDR3, the full variable domain is DAGVTQSPTHLIKTRGQQVTLRCSPISGHKSVSWYQQVLGQGPQFIFQYYEKEERGRGNFPDRFSARQFPNYSSELNVNALLLGDSALYLCASSLAAWGQETQYFGPGTRLLVL.

This clonotype was counted at least ten times. The chain uses TRBV5-1 and TRBJ2-2, with D maybe TRBD1 (6 bases). From germline, CDR1 is SGHRS and CDR2 YFSETQ. V was cut by 4 bases and J by 4 bases, with 11 bases left in between. The CDR3 is made up of 14 amino acids. CDR3 DNA: TGCGCCAGCAGCGCCGGGACACTCACCGGGGAGCTGTTTTTT. Its translation is CASSAGTLTGELFF.

Notes on this clonotype: This clone may be a read error of a much larger clone one base away. The V and J genes are TRBV11-2 and TRBJ2-7; no reliable D call. This CDR3 contains 13 residues. Germline loops: CDR1 SGHAT, CDR2 FQNNGV. Trimming took 5 bases from V and 6 from J, leaving 14 bases between them. CDR3 sequence reads: CASSAGLILEQYF. CDR3 nucleotides: TGTGCCAGCAGCGCCGGCCTAATTCTCGAGCAGTACTTC.

The rearrangement uses TRBV27 and TRBJ1-5, with TRBD1 identical over 8 bases. The CDR3 length is 15 residues. Germline values: CDR1 MNHEY, CDR2 SMNVEV (reference sequence). V lost 4 bases, J lost 6 bases, and 8 bases stayed unmatched. CDR3 loop: CASSYGGQESQPQHF. The CDR3 DNA sequence: TGTGCCAGCAGTTACGGGGGACAGGAGTCTCAGCCCCAGCATTTT.

This clonotype was observed at least ten times. The CDR3 DNA reads as TGTGCCAGCAGCTTTTTTCTTGAAAAACTGTTTTTT. Its protein is CASSFFLEKLFF. This chain connects TRBV7-8 to TRBJ1-4; no reliable D call. Germline CDR1 SGHVS, CDR2 FQNEAQ. This CDR3 spans 12 amino acids. V was clipped by 3 bases and J by 7 bases, with 6 bases between them.